The 10 T cell receptor beta chains below come from one sample, sequenced in a study of blood T cell repertoires in COVID-19. Data came from immunoSEQ multiplex PCR; TCRdb stores just in-frame clones and leaves some out. The profile shows some 100,000 clones, approximately 81% of them singletons. Sequencing input: peripheral blood. The receptors here all came from a man aged 55 to 70 with acute or convalescent COVID-19.

This chain links TRBV27 with TRBJ2-2, with 8 bases matching TRBD1. The V segment lost 2 bases and the J segment 7 bases; nucleotides outside the gene matches: 9. CDR1 is MNHEY, CDR2 SMNVEV, per germline (reference sequence). This CDR3 is built from 16 residues. CDR3 nucleotides: TGTGCCAGCAGTTTAGCGGACAGGGAACTTCTCGGGGAGCTGTTTTTT. This encodes CASSLADRELLGELFF.

V usage is TRBV24-1 and J usage is TRBJ2-3, with D perhaps matching TRBD1 (6 bases). This CDR3 has 14 amino acids. Trimming took off 4 bases at V and 4 bases at J, with 11 bases between the two ends. CDR1 and CDR2 (germline): KGHDR, SFDVKD. As DNA, the CDR3 is TGTGCCACCAGTGAACGGACAGTCCCAGATACGCAGTATTTT. Residues: CATSERTVPDTQYF.

The DNA for the CDR3 is TGTGCCAGCAGCGACCGGGACAGGACTAATGAAAAACTGTTTTTT. Its translation: CASSDRDRTNEKLFF. The chain joins TRBV9 to TRBJ1-4, with 8 bases aligning to TRBD1. J was trimmed by 2 bases and V by 3 bases; bases with no gene match: 3. CDR1 is SGDLS, CDR2 YYNGEE, per germline. The CDR3 runs to 15 residues.

This clone was counted between two and nine times. The rearrangement joins TRBV19 to TRBJ2-2, with 7 bases aligning to TRBD1. V lost 7 bases, J lost 4 bases, and 6 bases stayed unmatched. Germline loops: CDR1 LNHDA, CDR2 SQIVND (reference sequence). This CDR3 comprises 14 residues. CDR3 sequence reads: CASTDRRATGELFF. Written as DNA, the CDR3 is TGTGCCAGTACGGACAGGCGGGCCACCGGGGAGCTGTTTTTT. The whole variable domain, remainder taken from reference TRBV19 and TRBJ2-2, is DGGITQSPKYLFRKEGQNVTLSCEQNLNHDAMYWYRQDPGQGLRLIYYSQIVNDFQKGDIAEGYSVSREKKESFPLTVTSAQKNPTAFYLCASTDRRATGELFFGEGSRLTVL.

This clone was seen a few times. The CDR3 region is CATLDRGNNEQFF. The CDR3 DNA reads TGTGCCACTTTAGACCGGGGAAACAATGAGCAGTTCTTC. The chain has TRBV15 and TRBJ2-1, with D possibly TRBD2 on 5 matching bases. The germline V and J ends were trimmed by 9 bases and 5 bases, with 14 bases remaining between them. The CDR3 runs to 13 residues. From germline, CDR1 is LNHNV and CDR2 YYDKDF (reference sequence).

V and J are TRBV2 and TRBJ2-7, with 11 bases aligning to TRBD2. The CDR3 extends over 14 amino acids. CDR1 is SNHLY, CDR2 FYNNEI, per germline. Losses at the gene ends were 8 bases for V and 4 bases for J; bases not matched to a gene: 7. CDR3 DNA sequence: TGTGCCAGCTTGCGGGCTAGCGGGAGGTACGAGCAGTACTTC. Translation: CASLRASGRYEQYF.

The chain recombines TRBV7-2 with TRBJ1-2; D possibly corresponds to TRBD1 (5 bases). Trimming took off 5 bases at V and 5 bases at J, with 18 bases between the two ends. CDR1 is SGHTA, CDR2 FQGNSA, per germline. The CDR3 has 15 amino acids. As DNA, the CDR3 is TGTGCCAGCAGCACCCTCCCTCGGGGGAGTTATGGCTACACCTTC. Its translation: CASSTLPRGSYGYTF.

In its sample, this clone was seen once. As DNA, the CDR3 is TGTGCCAGCAGCACACCCGGGACTCCTAATGAAAAACTGTTTTTT. Its protein product is CASSTPGTPNEKLFF. The chain recombines TRBV7-2 with TRBJ1-4, with D possibly being TRBD1 (5 bases). Germline assignment: CDR1 SGHTA and CDR2 FQGNSA. Trimming left V 5 bases short and J 3 bases short, with 13 bases between. CDR3 length: 15 residues.

In this sample, this clone turned up once. The rearrangement links TRBV7-2 to TRBJ1-2, with 7 positions matching TRBD1. This CDR3 spans 16 amino acids. V lost 5 bases, J lost 0 bases, and 9 bases stayed unmatched. Germline V gene sequence: CDR1 SGHTA, CDR2 FQGNSA. The CDR3 nucleotides read TGTGCCAGCAGCCCAGCGGCGGGGACAGCTAACTATGGCTACACCTTC. Its protein is CASSPAAGTANYGYTF.

The chain carries TRBV28 and TRBJ1-1; 12 positions agree with TRBD1. Germline values: CDR1 MDHEN, CDR2 SYDVKM. V was pared by 6 bases and J by 5 bases, with 10 bases of the junction left unmatched. The CDR3 is 16 residues long. CDR3 in amino acids: CASSRDRGRTLTEAFF. The DNA for the CDR3 is TGTGCCAGCAGCCGGGACAGGGGGCGCACATTAACTGAAGCTTTCTTT.